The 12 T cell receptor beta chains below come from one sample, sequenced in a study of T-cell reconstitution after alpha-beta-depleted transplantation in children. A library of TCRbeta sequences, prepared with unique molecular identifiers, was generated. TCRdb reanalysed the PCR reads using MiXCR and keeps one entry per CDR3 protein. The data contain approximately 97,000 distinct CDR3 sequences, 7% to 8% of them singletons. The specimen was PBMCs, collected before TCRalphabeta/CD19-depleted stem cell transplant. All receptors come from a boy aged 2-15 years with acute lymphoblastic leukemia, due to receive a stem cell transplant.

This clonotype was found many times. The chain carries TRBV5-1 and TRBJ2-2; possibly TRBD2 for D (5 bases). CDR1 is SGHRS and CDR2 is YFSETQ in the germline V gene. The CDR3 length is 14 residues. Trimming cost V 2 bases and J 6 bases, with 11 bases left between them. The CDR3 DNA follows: TGCGCCAGCAGCTTAGTCAGCGGCCCCGGGGAGCTGTTTTTT. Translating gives CASSLVSGPGELFF. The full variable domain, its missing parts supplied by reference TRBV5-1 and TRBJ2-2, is KAGVTQTPRYLIKTRGQQVTLSCSPISGHRSVSWYQQTPGQGLQFLFEYFSETQRNKGNFPGRFSGRQFSNSRSEMNVSTLELGDSALYLCASSLVSGPGELFFGEGSRLTVL.

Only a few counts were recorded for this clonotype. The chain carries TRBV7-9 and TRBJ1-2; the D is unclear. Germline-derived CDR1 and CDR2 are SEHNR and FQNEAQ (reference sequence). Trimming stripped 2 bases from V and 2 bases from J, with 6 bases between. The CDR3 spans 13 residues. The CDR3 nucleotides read TGTGCCAGCAGCTTAAGGTGGAACTATGGCTACACCTTC. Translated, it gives CASSLRWNYGYTF. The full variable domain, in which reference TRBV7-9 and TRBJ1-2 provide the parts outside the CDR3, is DTGVSQNPRHKITKRGQNVTFRCDPISEHNRLYWYRQTLGQGPEFLTYFQNEAQLEKSRLLSDRFSAERPKGSFSTLEIQRTEQGDSAMYLCASSLRWNYGYTFGSGTRLTVV.

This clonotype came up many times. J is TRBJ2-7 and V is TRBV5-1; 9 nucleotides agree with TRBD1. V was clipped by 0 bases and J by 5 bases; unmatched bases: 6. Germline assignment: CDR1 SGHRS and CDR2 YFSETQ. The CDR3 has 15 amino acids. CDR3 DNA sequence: TGCGCCAGCAGCTTGGTAGGGGACAGGGCCCACGAGCAGTACTTC. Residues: CASSLVGDRAHEQYF.

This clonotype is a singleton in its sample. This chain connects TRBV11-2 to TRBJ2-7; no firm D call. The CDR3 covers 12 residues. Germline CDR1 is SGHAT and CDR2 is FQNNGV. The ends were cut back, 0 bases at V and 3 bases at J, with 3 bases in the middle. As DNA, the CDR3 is TGTGCCAGCAGCTTAGAACGCTACGAGCAGTACTTC. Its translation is CASSLERYEQYF.

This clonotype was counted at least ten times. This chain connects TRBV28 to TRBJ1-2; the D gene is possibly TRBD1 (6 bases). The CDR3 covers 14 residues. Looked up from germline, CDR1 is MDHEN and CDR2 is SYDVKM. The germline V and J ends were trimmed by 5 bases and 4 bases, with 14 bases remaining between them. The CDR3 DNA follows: TGTGCCAGCAGTACACACAGGGACACCTATGGCTACACCTTC. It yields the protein CASSTHRDTYGYTF.

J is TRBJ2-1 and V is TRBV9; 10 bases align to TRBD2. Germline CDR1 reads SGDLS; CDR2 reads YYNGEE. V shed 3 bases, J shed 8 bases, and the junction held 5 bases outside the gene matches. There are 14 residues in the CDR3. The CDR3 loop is CASSGGLAADEQFF. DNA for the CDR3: TGTGCCAGCAGCGGCGGACTAGCGGCAGATGAGCAGTTCTTC.

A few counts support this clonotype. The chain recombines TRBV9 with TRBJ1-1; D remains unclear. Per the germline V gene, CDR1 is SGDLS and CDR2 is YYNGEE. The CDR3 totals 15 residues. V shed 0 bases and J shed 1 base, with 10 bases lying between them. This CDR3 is CASSVEEGANTEAFF. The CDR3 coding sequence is TGTGCCAGCAGCGTAGAGGAGGGAGCGAACACTGAAGCTTTCTTT.

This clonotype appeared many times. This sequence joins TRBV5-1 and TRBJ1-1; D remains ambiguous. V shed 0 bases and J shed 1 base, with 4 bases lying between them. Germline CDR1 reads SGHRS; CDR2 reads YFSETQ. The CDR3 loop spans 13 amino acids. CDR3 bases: TGCGCCAGCAGCTTGGAGGCGAACACTGAAGCTTTCTTT. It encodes CASSLEANTEAFF.

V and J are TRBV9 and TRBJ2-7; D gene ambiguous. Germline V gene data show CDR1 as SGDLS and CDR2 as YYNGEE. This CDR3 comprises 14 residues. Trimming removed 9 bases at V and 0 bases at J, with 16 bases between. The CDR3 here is CATKSPGSSYEQYF. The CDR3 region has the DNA TGTGCCACCAAGTCCCCTGGGTCCTCCTACGAGCAGTACTTC.

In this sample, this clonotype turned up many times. CDR3 sequence reads: CASRQGPYTGELFF. CDR3 sequence (DNA): TGTGCCAGCAGGCAGGGGCCCTACACCGGGGAGCTGTTTTTT. The chain links TRBV9 to TRBJ2-2, with TRBD1 as a possible D gene (6 bases). Germline V gene lookup returns CDR1 SGDLS and CDR2 YYNGEE. The CDR3 has 14 residues. Trimming removed 5 bases at V and 3 bases at J, with 11 bases between.

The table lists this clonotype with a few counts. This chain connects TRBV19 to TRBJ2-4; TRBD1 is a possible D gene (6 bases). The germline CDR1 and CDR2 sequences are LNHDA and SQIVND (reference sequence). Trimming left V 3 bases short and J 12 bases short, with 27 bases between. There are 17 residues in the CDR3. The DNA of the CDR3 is TGTGCCAGTAGTATTAGAGGACAGAGCACTCCGGGTGTTGCTCAGTACTTC. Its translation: CASSIRGQSTPGVAQYF.

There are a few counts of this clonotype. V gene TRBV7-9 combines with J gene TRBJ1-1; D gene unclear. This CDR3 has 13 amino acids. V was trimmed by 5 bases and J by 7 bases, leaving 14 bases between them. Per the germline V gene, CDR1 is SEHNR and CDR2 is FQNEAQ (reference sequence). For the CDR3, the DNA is TGTGCCAGCAGCCCCCCCTCAGCACTTGAAGCTTTCTTT. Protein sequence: CASSPPSALEAFF.